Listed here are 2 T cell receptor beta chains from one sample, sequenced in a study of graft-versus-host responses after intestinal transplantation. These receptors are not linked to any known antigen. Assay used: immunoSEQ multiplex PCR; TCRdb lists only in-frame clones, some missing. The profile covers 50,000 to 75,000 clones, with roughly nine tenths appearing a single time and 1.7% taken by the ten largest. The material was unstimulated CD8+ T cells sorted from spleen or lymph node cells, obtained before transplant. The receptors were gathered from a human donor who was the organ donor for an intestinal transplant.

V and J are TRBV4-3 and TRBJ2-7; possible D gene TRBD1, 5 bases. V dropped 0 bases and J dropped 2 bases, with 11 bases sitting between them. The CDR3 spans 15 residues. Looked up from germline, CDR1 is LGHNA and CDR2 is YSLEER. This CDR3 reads CASSQDLDKAYEQYF. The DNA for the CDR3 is TGCGCCAGCAGCCAAGATCTGGACAAAGCCTACGAGCAGTACTTC.

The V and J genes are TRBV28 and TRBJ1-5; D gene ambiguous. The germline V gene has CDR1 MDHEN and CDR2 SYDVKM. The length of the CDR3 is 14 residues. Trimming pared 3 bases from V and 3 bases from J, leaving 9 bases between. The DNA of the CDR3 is TGTGCCAGCAGTTTTTTCGGTTCCAATCAGCCCCAGCATTTT. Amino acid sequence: CASSFFGSNQPQHF.